The 16 T cell receptor beta chains presented below share a single source sample, sequenced in a study of blood T cell repertoires in COVID-19. Measured with immunoSEQ multiplex PCR; TCRdb has only the in-frame clones, and not every one. This table holds some 240,000 clones, about 85% found once. The source material was peripheral blood. The receptor set was obtained from a man between 60 and 75 years old who had recovered from COVID-19.

This chain connects TRBV5-1 to TRBJ1-2; D gene ambiguous. Per the germline V gene, CDR1 is SGHRS and CDR2 is YFSETQ. V shed 0 bases and J shed 4 bases, with 16 bases lying between them. The CDR3 consists of 16 residues. The CDR3 nucleotides are TGCGCCAGCAGCTTGGCCCGCAGCGTCCGTGGCTATGGCTACACCTTC. It specifies CASSLARSVRGYGYTF.

This clone was seen only once. The J gene is TRBJ1-5, the V gene TRBV6-5; maybe TRBD1 (6 bases). Germline V gene sequence: CDR1 MNHEY, CDR2 SVGAGI. The CDR3 totals 15 residues. Trimming stripped 6 bases from V and 4 bases from J, with 16 bases between. The CDR3 nucleotides read TGTGCCAGCAGCATTTACCGGGACACAAATCAGCCCCAGCATTTT. As protein: CASSIYRDTNQPQHF.

The chain combines TRBV5-5 with TRBJ1-3; D not certain. V was shortened by 1 base and J by 6 bases, with 14 bases between the two germline ends. Germline V lookup: CDR1 SGHKS, CDR2 YYEKEE (reference sequence). This CDR3 comprises 15 residues. For the CDR3, the DNA is TGTGCCAGCAGCTTGTCGCCAGGTTCATTAAACACCATATATTTT. It is translated as CASSLSPGSLNTIYF. Using reference TRBV5-5 and TRBJ1-3 for the parts outside the CDR3, the full variable domain is DAGVTQSPTHLIKTRGQQVTLRCSPISGHKSVSWYQQVLGQGPQFIFQYYEKEERGRGNFPDRFSARQFPNYSSELNVNALLLGDSALYLCASSLSPGSLNTIYFGEGSWLTVV.

The chain recombines TRBV24-1 with TRBJ1-5, with 8 nucleotides matching TRBD1. The CDR3 runs to 13 residues. Per the germline V gene, CDR1 is KGHDR and CDR2 is SFDVKD. The J segment lost 6 bases and the V segment lost 5 bases, leaving 2 bases of the junction unmatched. CDR3 nucleotide sequence: TGTGCCACCAGTGCACAGGGGGTTCAGCCCCAGCATTTT. The encoded protein is CATSAQGVQPQHF.

The chain is built from TRBV13 and TRBJ1-3; 8 nucleotides line up with TRBD1. This CDR3 comprises 15 residues. The J segment lost 5 bases and the V segment lost 6 bases, leaving 9 bases of the junction unmatched. Germline-derived CDR1 and CDR2 are PRHDT and FYEKMQ (reference sequence). DNA of the CDR3: TGTGCCAGCAGTTCGAAACAGGGGGACCGAAACACCATATATTTT. This gives the protein CASSSKQGDRNTIYF.

The V and J genes are TRBV5-1 and TRBJ1-1, with unresolved D. V dropped 1 base and J dropped 0 bases, with 7 bases sitting between them. Germline V lookup: CDR1 SGHRS, CDR2 YFSETQ. The CDR3 is 14 amino acids. The CDR3 protein is CASSLLVVNTEAFF. CDR3 coding DNA: TGCGCCAGCAGCTTGCTTGTCGTGAACACTGAAGCTTTCTTT.

This chain connects TRBV2 to TRBJ2-2; D is undetermined. CDR1 and CDR2 (germline): SNHLY, FYNNEI. V dropped 2 bases and J dropped 5 bases, with 6 bases sitting between them. This CDR3 is 13 amino acids long. CDR3 loop: CASSELGTGELFF. The CDR3 DNA is TGTGCCAGCAGTGAACTCGGGACCGGGGAGCTGTTTTTT.

The chain combines TRBV5-1 with TRBJ2-1; possible D gene TRBD2, 7 bases. Germline values: CDR1 SGHRS, CDR2 YFSETQ. The CDR3 is 16 residues long. The V gene lost 7 bases and the J gene lost 4 bases, with 21 bases spanning the gap. The CDR3 bases are TGCGCCAGCGCCCCACAAACGGGGGGCCAATACAATGAGCAGTTCTTC. It yields the protein CASAPQTGGQYNEQFF.

The chain recombines TRBV24-1 with TRBJ2-2; 9 nucleotides agree with TRBD2. CDR3 length equals 17 residues. The trim removed 3 bases at V and 7 bases at J, leaving 11 bases unmatched. Germline V lookup: CDR1 KGHDR, CDR2 SFDVKD. For the CDR3, the DNA is TGTGCCACCAGTGATGCTCCGGGAAGCGGGGGGCACGGGGAGCTGTTTTTT. Protein product: CATSDAPGSGGHGELFF.

The chain joins TRBV10-3 to TRBJ2-3; no reliable D call. The CDR3 sequence is 14 residues long. Trimming left V 8 bases short and J 0 bases short, with 12 bases between. From germline, CDR1 is ENHRY and CDR2 SYGVKD. CDR3 DNA: TGTGCCATCTCTCTTGCCGGGAGCACAGATACGCAGTATTTT. Encoded protein: CAISLAGSTDTQYF.

The CDR3 DNA sequence: TGTGCCAGTAGTATAGAGGTGCGGGGAACTGAAGCTTTCTTT. It translates to CASSIEVRGTEAFF. The gene calls are TRBV19 and TRBJ1-1; D unclear. Trimming took 0 bases from V and 5 from J, leaving 10 bases between them. Germline loops: CDR1 LNHDA, CDR2 SQIVND (reference sequence). The CDR3 totals 14 residues.

This clone was recorded only once. This chain links TRBV2 with TRBJ2-7, with D possibly TRBD2 on 5 matching bases. V lost 4 bases and J 5 bases, leaving 9 bases between the germline ends. Per germline, CDR1 SNHLY and CDR2 FYNNEI. CDR3 size: 12 residues. CDR3 DNA sequence: TGTGCCAGCAGTGCCTGGCGGGACGAGCAGTACGTC. The encoded protein is CASSAWRDEQYV.

This chain connects TRBV5-1 to TRBJ2-2, with TRBD1 as a possible D gene (6 bases). The CDR3 spans 17 residues. Germline lookup yields CDR1 SGHRS and CDR2 YFSETQ. V lost 4 bases and J 2 bases, leaving 18 bases between the germline ends. CDR3 in DNA: TGCGCCAGCAGCCTACGACCACAGGGATCCAACACCGGGGAGCTGTTTTTT. It specifies CASSLRPQGSNTGELFF.

In its sample, this clone was seen once. The chain uses TRBV13 and TRBJ2-1, with D perhaps matching TRBD2 (6 bases). CDR3 size: 18 residues. Trimming cost V 1 base and J 2 bases, with 18 bases left between them. Per the germline V gene, CDR1 is PRHDT and CDR2 is FYEKMQ (reference sequence). The CDR3 here is CASSLVRRRVRAYNEQFF. The CDR3 DNA reads as TGTGCCAGCAGCTTAGTTCGGAGGAGGGTCAGGGCCTACAATGAGCAGTTCTTC. Drawing the rest from reference TRBV13 and TRBJ2-1, the complete variable domain is AAGVIQSPRHLIKEKRETATLKCYPIPRHDTVYWYQQGPGQDPQFLISFYEKMQSDKGSIPDRFSAQQFSDYHSELNMSSLELGDSALYFCASSLVRRRVRAYNEQFFGPGTRLTVL.

The chain links TRBV5-5 to TRBJ1-3; D possibly corresponds to TRBD1 (6 bases). Germline V gives CDR1 SGHKS, CDR2 YYEKEE (reference sequence). V was trimmed by 4 bases and J by 8 bases, leaving 19 bases between them. The CDR3 loop spans 15 amino acids. Here the CDR3 reads CASSPTPDSYYTIYF. CDR3 DNA: TGTGCCAGCAGCCCCACGCCGGACAGTTACTACACCATATATTTT.

This clone was seen only a few times. The chain couples TRBV12-3 or TRBV12-4 to TRBJ2-7; D might be TRBD2 (6 bases). The ends were cut back, 6 bases at V and 6 bases at J, with 15 bases in the middle. CDR3 length equals 13 residues. The CDR3 nucleotides are TGTGCCAGCAGCCTGCTACGGGACTCCGAGCAGTACTTC. This codes for CASSLLRDSEQYF.